This is a list of T cell receptor beta chains from one sample in a study of cytomegalovirus exposure and HLA in healthy donors. Method: immunoSEQ multiplex PCR; TCRdb's copy keeps in-frame clones and lacks some. The table lists approximately 170,000 clones, approximately 80% of them singletons, with about 2% in the top ten. Sequencing was performed on PBMCs. The receptors shown here come from a man younger than 45 in good health and CMV-seropositive. CDR3s include the opening cysteine and the closing phenylalanine or tryptophan. The D gene is left open where the match is weak. Size values are once, few and many counts, or a class for expanded clones, and some rows have none.

d_call | clone_size | j_call | v_call | cdr3_aa | cdr3_nt
TRBD1 | NA | TRBJ2-7 | TRBV18 | CASSPGTGPYEQYF | TGTGCCAGCTCACCTGGGACAGGACCCTACGAGCAGTACTTC
NA | NA | TRBJ1-3 | TRBV11-2 | CASSSTGWAGNTIYF | TGTGCCAGCAGCTCCACGGGGTGGGCTGGAAACACCATATATTTT
TRBD2 | NA | TRBJ2-5 | TRBV5-1 | CASSSTSGGAEETQYF | TGCGCCAGCAGCTCAACTAGCGGGGGGGCCGAGGAGACCCAGTACTTC
NA | NA | TRBJ1-2 | TRBV7-2 | CASSLTGSSAIDGYTF | TGTGCCAGCAGCTTAACAGGTAGCTCGGCAATTGATGGCTACACCTTC
NA | NA | TRBJ1-5 | TRBV5-6 | CASSLAYREAGGNQPQHF | TGTGCCAGCAGCTTGGCCTACAGGGAAGCGGGGGGCAATCAGCCCCAGCATTTT
TRBD2 | NA | TRBJ2-7 | TRBV10-2 | CASGESGVGSGNYEQYF | TGCGCCAGCGGAGAGAGCGGGGTAGGGTCTGGGAACTACGAGCAGTACTTC
TRBD2 | NA | TRBJ2-3 | TRBV5-5 | CASSLDPGGRDTQYF | TGTGCCAGCAGCTTGGACCCGGGGGGGCGAGATACGCAGTATTTT
NA | NA | TRBJ1-1 | TRBV15 | CATSGGGANTEAFF | TGTGCCACCAGCGGAGGGGGAGCGAACACTGAAGCTTTCTTT
NA | few | TRBJ1-6 | TRBV5-1 | CASSLGGRSSYNSPLHF | TGCGCCAGCAGCTTGGGTGGCAGAAGCTCCTATAATTCACCCCTCCACTTT
TRBD1 | NA | TRBJ1-5 | TRBV19 | CASSRGYQPQHF | TGTGCCAGTAGCAGGGGGTATCAGCCCCAGCATTTT
NA | once | TRBJ2-2 | TRBV5-1 | CASSLAYGSGNTGELFF | TGCGCCAGCAGCTTGGCTTATGGTAGCGGGAACACCGGGGAGCTGTTTTTT
NA | NA | TRBJ1-6 | TRBV5-4 | CASSPLGSPLHF | TGTGCCAGCAGCCCCCTAGGTTCACCCCTCCACTTT
TRBD1 | NA | TRBJ2-7 | TRBV7-7 | CASSQGTGAFYEQYF | TGTGCTAGCAGTCAGGGGACAGGGGCCTTCTACGAGCAGTACTTC
NA | NA | TRBJ2-1 | TRBV19 | CASSNGWTASDRYNEQFF | TGTGCCAGTAGTAATGGATGGACAGCTTCGGACAGATACAATGAGCAGTTCTTC
TRBD1 | once | TRBJ1-2 | TRBV5-1 | CASSPGQLYGYTF | TGCGCCAGCAGCCCGGGACAGCTCTATGGCTACACCTTC
TRBD1 | NA | TRBJ2-3 | TRBV10-3 | CAIKGTGPWDTQYF | TGTGCCATCAAAGGGACAGGGCCATGGGATACGCAGTATTTT
NA | NA | TRBJ2-7 | TRBV27 | CASKRLAPYEQYF | TGTGCCAGCAAACGACTGGCCCCCTACGAGCAGTACTTC
NA | NA | TRBJ1-1 | TRBV18 | CASSPRGRVTEAFF | TGTGCCAGCTCACCAAGGGGGAGGGTTACTGAAGCTTTCTTT
NA | NA | TRBJ2-7 | TRBV5-4 | CASSLGVSRSTYEQYF | TGTGCCAGCAGCTTGGGGGTTAGCCGAAGCACCTACGAGCAGTACTTC
NA | NA | TRBJ1-5 | TRBV7-2 | CASSFLPYGVSNQPQHF | TGTGCCAGCAGCTTTCTCCCATACGGGGTAAGCAATCAGCCCCAGCATTTT
TRBD2 | NA | TRBJ2-1 | TRBV9 | CASSETSTNEQFF | TGTGCCAGCAGCGAGACTAGCACCAATGAGCAGTTCTTC
NA | NA | TRBJ1-5 | TRBV19 | CASSIMRGGDQPQHF | TGTGCCAGTAGTATTATGAGGGGGGGCGACCAGCCCCAGCATTTT
TRBD2 | NA | TRBJ2-3 | TRBV7-2 | CASSLQAGGPKDTQYF | TGTGCCAGCAGCTTGCAAGCGGGGGGGCCTAAAGATACGCAGTATTTT
NA | NA | TRBJ2-1 | TRBV11-3 | CASSLVGASDEQFF | TGTGCCAGCAGCTTAGTTGGGGCGAGCGATGAGCAGTTCTTC
NA | once | TRBJ1-1 | TRBV30 | CALLDNPALDTEAFF | TGTGCCTTGTTGGACAACCCGGCCCTTGACACTGAAGCTTTCTTT
TRBD1 | NA | TRBJ2-7 | TRBV11-2 | CASSPQGQGLLNEQYF | TGTGCCAGCAGCCCCCAGGGACAGGGACTTTTGAACGAGCAGTACTTC
TRBD1 | NA | TRBJ1-2 | TRBV6-5 | CASRHRGLDYGYTF | TGTGCCAGCAGGCACAGGGGGCTAGACTATGGCTACACCTTC
TRBD1 | NA | TRBJ1-5 | TRBV9 | CASGGSNQPQHF | TGTGCCTCAGGGGGCAGCAATCAGCCCCAGCATTTT
NA | few | TRBJ2-3 | TRBV4-1 | CASSQLTVSTDTQYF | TGCGCCAGCAGCCAACTCACAGTGAGCACAGATACGCAGTATTTT
TRBD1 | NA | TRBJ2-2 | TRBV7-3 | CASSWDSTNTGELFF | TGTGCCAGCAGCTGGGACAGCACGAACACCGGGGAGCTGTTTTTT
NA | few | TRBJ1-2 | TRBV6-5 | CASSGRFYGYTF | TGTGCCAGCAGTGGCCGCTTCTATGGCTACACCTTC
NA | NA | TRBJ1-5 | TRBV7-9 | CASSLTTSTNQPQHF | TGTGCCAGCAGCTTAACTACCTCGACGAATCAGCCCCAGCATTTT
NA | NA | TRBJ2-2 | TRBV4-1 | CASSPPRLTGELFF | TGCGCCAGCAGCCCGCCGCGGCTCACCGGGGAGCTGTTTTTT
NA | NA | TRBJ1-5 | TRBV6-5 | CASGAGSNQPQHF | TGTGCCAGCGGCGCGGGGAGCAATCAGCCCCAGCATTTT
NA | NA | TRBJ2-7 | TRBV7-6 | CASSLRPAEPAYEQYF | TGTGCCAGCAGCTTAAGGCCGGCGGAACCCGCCTACGAGCAGTACTTC
NA | NA | TRBJ2-7 | TRBV6-1 | CASSEALWMTGGAAYEQYF | TGTGCCAGCAGTGAAGCGCTATGGATGACCGGTGGGGCGGCCTACGAGCAGTACTTC
TRBD1 | NA | TRBJ1-4 | TRBV5-8 | CASRSTGGKEKLFF | TGTGCCAGCAGATCGACAGGGGGAAAGGAAAAACTGTTTTTT
NA | many | TRBJ1-4 | TRBV5-1 | CASSPDDGEKLFF | TGCGCCAGCAGCCCAGACGACGGGGAAAAACTGTTTTTT
TRBD2 | NA | TRBJ2-5 | TRBV13 | CASSHSGGARETQYF | TGTGCCAGCAGCCATAGCGGGGGGGCTCGGGAGACCCAGTACTTC
TRBD1 | NA | TRBJ1-4 | TRBV5-6 | CASSRDSLNEKLFF | TGTGCCAGCAGCCGGGACAGCCTTAATGAAAAACTGTTTTTT
NA | NA | TRBJ2-3 | TRBV9 | CASSPPTSTDTQYF | TGTGCCAGCAGCCCCCCGACTAGCACAGATACGCAGTATTTT
NA | once | TRBJ2-1 | TRBV6-5 | CASSYTGEANEQFF | TGTGCCAGCAGTTACACGGGGGAAGCGAATGAGCAGTTCTTC
NA | NA | TRBJ1-5 | TRBV4-3 | CASSQEEVGEGNQPQHF | TGCGCCAGCAGCCAAGAGGAGGTGGGGGAGGGCAATCAGCCCCAGCATTTT
TRBD1 | NA | TRBJ2-2 | TRBV11-3 | CASSHRDRGSGELFF | TGTGCCAGCAGCCATAGGGACAGGGGGTCTGGGGAGCTGTTTTTT
TRBD1 | NA | TRBJ1-1 | TRBV5-4 | CASSLFVGQEAFF | TGTGCCAGCAGCTTGTTCGTGGGACAGGAAGCTTTCTTT
NA | NA | TRBJ2-1 | TRBV7-2 | CASGSKSSYNEQFF | TGTGCCAGCGGTTCCAAGAGCTCCTACAATGAGCAGTTCTTC
TRBD1 | once | TRBJ1-5 | TRBV5-8 | CASSSGLGQGSQPQHF | TGTGCCAGCAGCTCAGGGCTGGGACAGGGAAGTCAGCCCCAGCATTTT
NA | NA | TRBJ2-3 | TRBV18 | CASSPGAIGNPDTQYF | TGTGCCAGCTCACCGGGGGCTATAGGGAACCCAGATACGCAGTATTTT
TRBD1 | few | TRBJ1-6 | TRBV7-9 | CASSPPGTGNSPLHF | TGTGCCAGCAGCCCCCCCGGGACAGGAAATTCACCCCTCCACTTT
TRBD1 | NA | TRBJ2-2 | TRBV25-1 | CASSDLTGAGELFF | TGTGCCAGCAGTGATCTCACAGGGGCCGGGGAGCTGTTTTTT
NA | NA | TRBJ2-1 | TRBV6-5 | CASSAVDSNNEQFF | TGTGCCAGCAGCGCCGTGGACAGTAACAATGAGCAGTTCTTC
TRBD2 | NA | TRBJ2-3 | TRBV7-3 | CASSYAGADTQYF | TGTGCCAGCAGCTACGCGGGAGCAGATACGCAGTATTTT
NA | NA | TRBJ2-1 | TRBV27 | CASSPTLGAWSEQFF | TGTGCCAGCAGTCCTACCCTTGGGGCTTGGAGTGAGCAGTTCTTC
NA | NA | TRBJ2-7 | TRBV5-1 | CASSSAGYRSSYEQYF | TGCGCCAGCAGCTCCGCAGGTTACCGCAGCTCCTACGAGCAGTACTTC
TRBD1 | NA | TRBJ1-2 | TRBV4-1 | CASNRPGQTSYGYTF | TGCGCCAGCAATCGACCGGGACAGACCTCATATGGCTACACCTTC